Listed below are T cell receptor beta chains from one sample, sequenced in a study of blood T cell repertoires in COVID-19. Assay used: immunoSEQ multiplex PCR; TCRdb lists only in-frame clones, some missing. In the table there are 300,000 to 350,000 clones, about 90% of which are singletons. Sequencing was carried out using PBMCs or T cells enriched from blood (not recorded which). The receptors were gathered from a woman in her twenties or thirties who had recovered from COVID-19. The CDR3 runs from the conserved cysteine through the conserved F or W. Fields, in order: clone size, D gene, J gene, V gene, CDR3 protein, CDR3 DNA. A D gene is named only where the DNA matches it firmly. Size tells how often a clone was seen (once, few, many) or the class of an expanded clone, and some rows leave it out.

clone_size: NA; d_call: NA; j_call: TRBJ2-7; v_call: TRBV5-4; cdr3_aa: CASSLELAGAYEQYF; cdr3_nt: TGTGCCAGCAGCTTGGAACTAGCTGGTGCCTACGAGCAGTACTTC
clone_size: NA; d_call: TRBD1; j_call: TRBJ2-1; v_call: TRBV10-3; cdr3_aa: CAVAGQGDEQFF; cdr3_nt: TGTGCCGTCGCGGGACAGGGAGATGAGCAGTTCTTC
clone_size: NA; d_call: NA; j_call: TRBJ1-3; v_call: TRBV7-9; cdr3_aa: CASSLEARGRHTIYF; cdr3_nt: TGTGCCAGCAGCTTAGAGGCGAGAGGGCGGCACACCATATATTTT
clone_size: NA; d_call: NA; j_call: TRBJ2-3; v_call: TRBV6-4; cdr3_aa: CASSDSGLDTQYF; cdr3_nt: TGTGCCAGCAGTGACTCGGGACTAGATACGCAGTATTTT
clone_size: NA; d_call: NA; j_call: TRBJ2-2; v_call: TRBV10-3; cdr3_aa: CAISESGRGDTGELFF; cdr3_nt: TGTGCCATCAGTGAGTCGGGCAGGGGGGACACCGGGGAGCTGTTTTTT
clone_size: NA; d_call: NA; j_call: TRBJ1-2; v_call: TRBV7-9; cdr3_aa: CASSLANRGGYTF; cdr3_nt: TGTGCCAGCAGCTTAGCTAACCGGGGAGGCTACACCTTC
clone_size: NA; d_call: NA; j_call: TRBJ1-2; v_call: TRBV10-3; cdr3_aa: CAISDPAAGSGYTF; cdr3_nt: TGTGCCATCAGTGATCCGGCAGCAGGATCTGGCTACACCTTC
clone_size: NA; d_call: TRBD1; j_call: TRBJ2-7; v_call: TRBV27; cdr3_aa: CASSLIMGQGLNEQYF; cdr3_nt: TGTGCCAGCAGTTTAATCATGGGACAGGGTCTCAACGAGCAGTACTTC
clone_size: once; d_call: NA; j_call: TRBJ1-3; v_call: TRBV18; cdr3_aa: CASSLDRDPGNTIYF; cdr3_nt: TGTGCCAGCTCACTAGACAGAGACCCTGGAAACACCATATATTTT
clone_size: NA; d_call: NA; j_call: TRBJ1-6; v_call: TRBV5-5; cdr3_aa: CASSLETGSNSPLHF; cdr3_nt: TGTGCCAGCAGCTTGGAGACCGGGAGTAATTCACCCCTCCACTTT
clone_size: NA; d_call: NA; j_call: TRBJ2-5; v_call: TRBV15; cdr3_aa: CATSRDRGGQETQYF; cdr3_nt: TGTGCCACCAGCAGAGATAGGGGCGGACAAGAGACCCAGTACTTC
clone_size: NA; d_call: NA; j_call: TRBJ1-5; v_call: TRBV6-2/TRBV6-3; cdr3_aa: CASSPDDRQVQPQHF; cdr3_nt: TGTGCCAGCAGCCCCGACGACAGACAGGTTCAGCCCCAGCATTTT
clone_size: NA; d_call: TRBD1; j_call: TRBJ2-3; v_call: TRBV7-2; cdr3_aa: CASSLGQGTDTQYF; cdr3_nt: TGTGCCAGCAGCCTAGGACAGGGAACAGATACGCAGTATTTT
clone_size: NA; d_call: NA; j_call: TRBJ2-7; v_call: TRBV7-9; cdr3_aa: CASRSHEEGVDEQYF; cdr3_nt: TGTGCCAGCAGGTCGCACGAGGAGGGAGTGGACGAGCAGTACTTC
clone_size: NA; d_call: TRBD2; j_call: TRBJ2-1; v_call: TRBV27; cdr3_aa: CASSLSGKSSYNEQFF; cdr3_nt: TGTGCCAGCAGTTTAAGCGGGAAGAGCTCCTACAATGAGCAGTTCTTC
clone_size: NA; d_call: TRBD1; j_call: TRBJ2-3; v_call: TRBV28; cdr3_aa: CASARTGGWTDTQYF; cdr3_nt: TGTGCCAGCGCCCGGACAGGGGGCTGGACAGATACGCAGTATTTT
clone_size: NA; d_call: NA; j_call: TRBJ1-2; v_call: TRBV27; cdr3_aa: CASSLGWNYGYTF; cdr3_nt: TGTGCCAGCAGTTTAGGCTGGAACTATGGCTACACCTTC
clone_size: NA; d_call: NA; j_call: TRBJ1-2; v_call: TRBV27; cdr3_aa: CASSLSAPGPEGNYGYTF; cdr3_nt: TGTGCCAGCAGTCTCTCCGCACCGGGCCCCGAGGGTAACTATGGCTACACCTTC
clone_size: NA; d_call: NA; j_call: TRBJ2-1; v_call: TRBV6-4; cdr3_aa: CASSDSTEEGDEQFF; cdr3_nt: TGTGCCAGCAGTGACTCGACGGAAGAGGGCGATGAGCAGTTCTTC
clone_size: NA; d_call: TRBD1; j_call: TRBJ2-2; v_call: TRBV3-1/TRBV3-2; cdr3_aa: CASSLDRGHTGELFF; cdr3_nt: TGTGCCAGCAGCCTCGACAGGGGGCATACCGGGGAGCTGTTTTTT
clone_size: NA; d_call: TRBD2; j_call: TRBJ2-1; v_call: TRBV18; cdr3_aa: CASSPPSGGNEQFF; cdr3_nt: TGTGCCAGCTCACCCCCTAGCGGGGGTAATGAGCAGTTCTTC
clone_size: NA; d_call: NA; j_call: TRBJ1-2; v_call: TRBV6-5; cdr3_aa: CASSYSTRTNYGYTF; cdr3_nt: TGTGCCAGCAGTTACTCGACGAGGACTAACTATGGCTACACCTTC
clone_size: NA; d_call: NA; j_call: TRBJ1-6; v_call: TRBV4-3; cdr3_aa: CASSQGGVGSPLHF; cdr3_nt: TGCGCCAGCAGCCAAGGCGGGGTCGGGTCACCCCTCCACTTT
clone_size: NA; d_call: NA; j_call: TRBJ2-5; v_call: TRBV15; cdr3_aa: CATSRGPAGASETQYF; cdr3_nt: TGTGCCACCAGCAGAGGACCCGCAGGGGCGTCTGAGACCCAGTACTTC
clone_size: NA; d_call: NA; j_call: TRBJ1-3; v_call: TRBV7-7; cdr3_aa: CASSAGLLDSGNTIYF; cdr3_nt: TGTGCTAGCAGCGCGGGACTCCTGGACTCTGGAAACACCATATATTTT
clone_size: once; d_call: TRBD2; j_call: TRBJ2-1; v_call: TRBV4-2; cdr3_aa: CASSQWLAGSNEQFF; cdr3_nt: TGTGCCAGCAGCCAATGGTTAGCGGGTTCTAATGAGCAGTTCTTC
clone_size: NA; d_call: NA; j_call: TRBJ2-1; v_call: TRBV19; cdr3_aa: CASSITLASSYNEQFF; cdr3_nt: TGTGCCAGTAGTATCACTCTAGCGTCATCCTACAATGAGCAGTTCTTC
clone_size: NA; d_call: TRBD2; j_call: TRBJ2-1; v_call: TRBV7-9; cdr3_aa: CASSFVAGGVSEQFF; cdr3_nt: TGTGCCAGCAGCTTTGTAGCGGGAGGGGTAAGTGAGCAGTTCTTC
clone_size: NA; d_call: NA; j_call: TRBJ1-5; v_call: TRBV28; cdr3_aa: CASSLDPIEGQPQHF; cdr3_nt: TGTGCCAGCAGTCTGGACCCCATTGAGGGTCAGCCCCAGCATTTT
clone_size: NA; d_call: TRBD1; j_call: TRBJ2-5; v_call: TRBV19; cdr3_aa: CATGQGGWETQYF; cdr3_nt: TGTGCAACCGGACAGGGGGGGTGGGAGACCCAGTACTTC
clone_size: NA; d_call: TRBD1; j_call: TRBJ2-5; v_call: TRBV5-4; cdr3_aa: CASSLKQGVTWETQYF; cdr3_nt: TGTGCCAGCAGCTTGAAACAGGGGGTAACGTGGGAGACCCAGTACTTC
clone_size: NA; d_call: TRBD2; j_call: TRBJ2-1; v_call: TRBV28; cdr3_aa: CASSPAPGTRDYNEQFF; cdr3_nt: TGTGCCAGCAGTCCCGCGCCCGGGACTAGAGACTACAATGAGCAGTTCTTC
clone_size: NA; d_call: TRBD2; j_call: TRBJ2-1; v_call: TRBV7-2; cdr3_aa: CASSLREGMNNEQFF; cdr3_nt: TGTGCCAGCAGCCTGCGGGAGGGCATGAACAATGAGCAGTTCTTC
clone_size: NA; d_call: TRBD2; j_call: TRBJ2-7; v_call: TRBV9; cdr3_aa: CASSVGAGAYYEQYF; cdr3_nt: TGTGCCAGCAGCGTAGGGGCGGGAGCGTACTACGAGCAGTACTTC
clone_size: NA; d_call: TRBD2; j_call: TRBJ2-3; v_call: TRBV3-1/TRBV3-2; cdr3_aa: CASSQRGGRGWTDTQYF; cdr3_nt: TGTGCCAGCAGCCAACGGGGCGGGAGAGGGTGGACAGATACGCAGTATTTT
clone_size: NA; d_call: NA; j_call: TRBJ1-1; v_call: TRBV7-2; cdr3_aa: CASSLATYTEAFF; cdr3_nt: TGTGCCAGCAGCTTAGCGACATACACTGAAGCTTTCTTT
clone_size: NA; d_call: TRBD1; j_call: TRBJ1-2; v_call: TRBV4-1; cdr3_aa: CASGTDNNYGYTF; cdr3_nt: TGCGCCAGCGGGACAGACAACAACTATGGCTACACCTTC
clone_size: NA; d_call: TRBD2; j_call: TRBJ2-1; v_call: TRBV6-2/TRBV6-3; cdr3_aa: CASSYRLYSGRVREDNEQFF; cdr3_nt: TGTGCCAGCAGTTATAGGCTTTATAGCGGGAGGGTGCGAGAGGACAATGAGCAGTTCTTC
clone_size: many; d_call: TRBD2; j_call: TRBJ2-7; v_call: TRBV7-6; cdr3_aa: CASSLGLAGGSADEQYF; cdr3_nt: TGTGCCAGCAGCTTAGGACTAGCGGGAGGATCTGCCGACGAGCAGTACTTC
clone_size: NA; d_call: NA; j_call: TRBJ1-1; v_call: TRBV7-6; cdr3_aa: CASSQRSRTEAFF; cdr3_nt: TGTGCCAGCAGTCAGAGAAGCAGGACTGAAGCTTTCTTT
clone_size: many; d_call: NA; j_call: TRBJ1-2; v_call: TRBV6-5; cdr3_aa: CASSLAYRSHGYTF; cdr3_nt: TGTGCCAGCAGTCTCGCCTACAGGAGCCATGGCTACACCTTC
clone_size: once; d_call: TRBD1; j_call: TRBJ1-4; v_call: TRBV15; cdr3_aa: CATSTYRGRRGEKLFF; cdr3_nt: TGTGCCACCAGCACATACAGGGGGCGAAGGGGGGAAAAACTGTTTTTT
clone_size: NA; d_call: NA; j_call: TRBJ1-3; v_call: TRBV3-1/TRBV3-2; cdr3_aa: CASTSNGGHGNTIYF; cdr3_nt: TGTGCCAGCACCTCGAACGGGGGGCACGGAAACACCATATATTTT
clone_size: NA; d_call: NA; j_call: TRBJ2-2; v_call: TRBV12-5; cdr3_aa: CASGLAPRTGELFF; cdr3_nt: TGTGCTAGTGGTTTGGCCCCGAGGACCGGGGAGCTGTTTTTT
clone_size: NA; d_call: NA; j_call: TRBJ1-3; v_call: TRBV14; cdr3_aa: CASSQEISFVSGNTIYF; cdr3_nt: TGTGCCAGCAGCCAAGAGATAAGCTTCGTCTCTGGAAACACCATATATTTT
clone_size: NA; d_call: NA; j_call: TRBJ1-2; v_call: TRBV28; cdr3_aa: CASSLGTPFNYGYTF; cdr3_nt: TGTGCCAGCAGTTTAGGGACTCCCTTTAACTATGGCTACACCTTC
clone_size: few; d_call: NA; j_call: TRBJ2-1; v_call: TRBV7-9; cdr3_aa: CASSLSGRDLLYNEQFF; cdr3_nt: TGTGCCAGCAGCTTGAGCGGGCGGGACCTCCTCTACAATGAGCAGTTCTTC
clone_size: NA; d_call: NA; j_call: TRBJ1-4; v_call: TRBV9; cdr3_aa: CASSRSPGSNEKLFF; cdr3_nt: TGTGCCAGCAGCCGGAGTCCCGGCTCTAATGAAAAACTGTTTTTT
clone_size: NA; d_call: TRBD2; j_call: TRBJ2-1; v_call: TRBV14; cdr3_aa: CASSQSGTADEQFF; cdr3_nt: TGTGCCAGCAGCCAAAGCGGGACGGCGGATGAGCAGTTCTTC
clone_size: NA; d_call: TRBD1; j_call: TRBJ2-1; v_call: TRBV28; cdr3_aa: CASSLSRRGQGFF; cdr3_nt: TGTGCCAGCAGTTTATCCCGAAGGGGGCAGGGGTTCTTC
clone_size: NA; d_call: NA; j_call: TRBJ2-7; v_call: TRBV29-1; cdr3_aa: CSVWTAEREQYF; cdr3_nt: TGCAGCGTCTGGACAGCCGAGCGGGAGCAGTACTTC
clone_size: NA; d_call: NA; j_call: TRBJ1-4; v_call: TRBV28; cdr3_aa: CASSLLGRPFKLFF; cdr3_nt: TGTGCCAGCAGTTTACTAGGCCGGCCCTTTAAACTGTTTTTT
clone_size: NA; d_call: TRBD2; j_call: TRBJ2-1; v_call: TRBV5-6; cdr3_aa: CASSWGLAGMDYNEQFF; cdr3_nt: TGTGCCAGCAGCTGGGGACTAGCGGGAATGGACTACAATGAGCAGTTCTTC
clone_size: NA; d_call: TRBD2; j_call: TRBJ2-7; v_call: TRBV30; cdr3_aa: CAWRLFTGLAGGPIYEQYF; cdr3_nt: TGTGCCTGGAGGCTTTTTACTGGACTAGCGGGAGGGCCGATCTACGAGCAGTACTTC
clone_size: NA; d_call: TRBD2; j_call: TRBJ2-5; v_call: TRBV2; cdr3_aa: CASTSGMYQETQYF; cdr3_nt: TGTGCCAGCACTAGCGGGATGTACCAAGAGACCCAGTACTTC
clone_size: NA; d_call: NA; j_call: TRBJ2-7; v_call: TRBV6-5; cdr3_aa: CASSYGPSGEQYF; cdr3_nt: TGTGCCAGCAGTTACGGGCCCTCGGGGGAGCAGTACTTC
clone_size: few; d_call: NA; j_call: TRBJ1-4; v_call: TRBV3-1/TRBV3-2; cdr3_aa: CASSLLSGRGEKLFF; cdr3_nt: TGTGCCAGCAGCCTTCTCTCCGGGAGGGGTGAAAAACTGTTTTTT
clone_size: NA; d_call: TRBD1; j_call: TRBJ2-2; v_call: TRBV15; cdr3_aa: CATSRGQGAGELFF; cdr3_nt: TGTGCCACCAGCAGGGGACAGGGGGCCGGGGAGCTGTTTTTT
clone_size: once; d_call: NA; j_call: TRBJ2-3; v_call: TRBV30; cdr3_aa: CAWSVWEIDTQYF; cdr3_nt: TGTGCCTGGAGTGTATGGGAGATAGATACGCAGTATTTT